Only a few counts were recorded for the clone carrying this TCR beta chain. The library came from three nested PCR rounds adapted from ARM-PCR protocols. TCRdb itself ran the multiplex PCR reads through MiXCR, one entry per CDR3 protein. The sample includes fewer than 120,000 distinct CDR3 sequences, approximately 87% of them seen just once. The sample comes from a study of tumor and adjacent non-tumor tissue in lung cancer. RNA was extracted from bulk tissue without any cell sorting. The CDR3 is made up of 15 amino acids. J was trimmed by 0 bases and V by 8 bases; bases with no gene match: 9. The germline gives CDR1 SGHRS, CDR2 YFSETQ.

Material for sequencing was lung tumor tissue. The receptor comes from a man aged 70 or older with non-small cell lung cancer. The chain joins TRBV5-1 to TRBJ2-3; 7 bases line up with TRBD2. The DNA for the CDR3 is TGCGCCAGTAACACAAGCGGGGTGAGCACAGATACGCAGTATTTT. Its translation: CASNTSGVSTDTQYF.